The 19 T cell receptor beta chains given below trace back to one sample, sequenced in a study of blood T cell repertoires in COVID-19. This table comes from immunoSEQ multiplex PCR, and its TCRdb copy is limited to in-frame clones, with some not included. The table lists tens of thousands of clones, about 86% of them singletons. The sample comprised peripheral blood. The receptor source for this set is a woman between 55 and 75 years old with acute or convalescent COVID-19.

The chain joins TRBV18 to TRBJ2-7; TRBD1 matches at 10 bases. Germline CDR1 KGHSH, CDR2 LQKENI. The CDR3 extends over 14 amino acids. V trimming: 5 bases; J trimming: 5 bases; junction bases outside the gene matches: 6. CDR3 sequence (DNA): TGTGCCAGCTCAAACCGGGACAGGGGCCACGAGCAGTACTTC. Protein: CASSNRDRGHEQYF.

The V call is TRBV9, the J call TRBJ1-2; TRBD1 matches at 7 bases. Trimming at V came to 3 bases and at J to 4 bases, leaving 9 bases not matched to a gene. The CDR3 extends over 15 amino acids. CDR1 is SGDLS, CDR2 YYNGEE, per germline. The CDR3 sequence: CASSAGQALTYGYTF. The CDR3 nucleotides read TGTGCCAGCAGCGCTGGACAGGCTTTAACCTATGGCTACACCTTC.

The V call is TRBV15, the J call TRBJ2-3; 13 bases are shared with TRBD2. The CDR3 contains 17 residues. Trimming removed 5 bases from V and 1 base from J; junction bases left unmatched: 6. CDR1 is LNHNV and CDR2 is YYDKDF in the germline V gene (reference sequence). The CDR3, as DNA: TGTGCCACCAGCTGGGGACTAGCGGGGAGCGGCACAGATACGCAGTATTTT. It specifies CATSWGLAGSGTDTQYF.

This CDR3 is CASSDGGMNTEAFF. The CDR3 coding sequence is TGTGCCAGCAGTGACGGGGGTATGAACACTGAAGCTTTCTTT. The chain has TRBV2 and TRBJ1-1, with TRBD1 as a possible D gene (5 bases). V lost 3 bases and J lost 0, with 8 bases in between. CDR3 size: 14 residues. Germline V gives CDR1 SNHLY, CDR2 FYNNEI. Together with reference TRBV2 and TRBJ1-1, the CDR3 gives the full variable domain: EPEVTQTPSHQVTQMGQEVILRCVPISNHLYFYWYRQILGQKVEFLVSFYNNEISEKSEIFDDQFSVERPDGSNFTLKIRSTKLEDSAMYFCASSDGGMNTEAFFGQGTRLTVV.

This clone was counted a single time. This CDR3 reads CASSVGGQNQNEQFF. In DNA, the CDR3 is TGTGCCAGCAGCGTAGGCGGACAGAACCAGAATGAGCAGTTCTTC. This rearrangement joins TRBV9 to TRBJ2-1; D perhaps matches TRBD1 (6 bases). CDR1 and CDR2 from the germline V gene are SGDLS and YYNGEE. V was trimmed by 0 bases and J by 7 bases, leaving 14 bases between them. There are 15 residues in the CDR3.

V usage is TRBV4-2 and J usage is TRBJ1-2, with 8 nucleotides matching TRBD1. From germline, CDR1 is LGHNA and CDR2 YNFKEQ. V gave up 2 bases and J gave up 3 bases; unmatched junction bases: 5. The CDR3 loop spans 15 amino acids. The CDR3 nucleotides read TGTGCCAGCAGCCAAAGAGACAGGGGCCACTATGGCTACACCTTC. It codes for CASSQRDRGHYGYTF.

J is TRBJ1-1 and V is TRBV19; unclear D gene. V gave up 5 bases and J gave up 2 bases, with 3 bases separating them. Per the germline V gene, CDR1 is LNHDA and CDR2 is SQIVND (reference sequence). This CDR3 region has 11 residues. CDR3 residues: CASSLNTEAFF. The CDR3 region has the DNA TGTGCCAGTAGTCTTAACACTGAAGCTTTCTTT.

This rearrangement joins TRBV6-1 to TRBJ1-2; a weak D match, TRBD1 (5 bases). This CDR3 spans 16 amino acids. Germline CDR1 reads MNHNS; CDR2 reads SASEGT. V gave up 3 bases and J gave up 1 base, with 15 bases separating them. The CDR3 nucleotides are TGTGCCAGCAGTGACTTTGGCGGGGGTCTTAACTATGGCTACACCTTC. Translating it yields CASSDFGGGLNYGYTF.

This clone was picked up a small number of times. One end of the junction is discordant with germline, which a read error may explain. The chain joins TRBV19 to TRBJ2-5; D possibly corresponds to TRBD2 (6 bases). The germline V gene has CDR1 LNHDA and CDR2 SQIVND (reference sequence). CDR3 size: 14 residues. The CDR3: CASSIGGNQETQYF. The CDR3 bases are TGTGCCAGTAGTATAGGCGGGAACCAGGAGACCCAGTACTTC.

This clone was detected a few times. The chain's CDR3 is CASSLYQGANTIYF. For the CDR3, the DNA is TGTGCCAGCAGCCTCTATCAGGGGGCGAACACCATATATTTT. The chain carries TRBV4-2 and TRBJ1-3; 8 bases align to TRBD1. The CDR3 runs 14 residues. The ends lost 4 bases at V and 7 bases at J; junction bases unmatched: 6. CDR1 is LGHNA, CDR2 YNFKEQ, per germline.

V is TRBV5-1 and J is TRBJ2-4; a possible D gene is TRBD1 (5 bases). The CDR3 loop spans 17 amino acids. The V gene's germline CDR1 is SGHRS and CDR2 YFSETQ. Trimming took 4 bases from V and 0 from J, leaving 17 bases between them. The CDR3 sequence is CASSPPDSPLAKNIQYF. In nucleotides, the CDR3 is TGCGCCAGCAGCCCACCTGACAGTCCACTAGCCAAAAACATTCAGTACTTC.

The chain links TRBV19 to TRBJ1-1; the match to TRBD1 covers 7 bases. The V gene's germline CDR1 is LNHDA and CDR2 SQIVND (reference sequence). V shed 3 bases, J shed 0 bases, and the junction held 13 bases outside the gene matches. The CDR3 loop spans 18 amino acids. The CDR3 nucleotides read TGTGCCAGTAGTATTCGTGAGGGGGCTGCATTTTTGAACACTGAAGCTTTCTTT. Amino acids: CASSIREGAAFLNTEAFF.

The chain is built from TRBV6-5 and TRBJ2-3; a possible D gene is TRBD1 (5 bases). V lost 6 bases to trimming and J lost 2 bases, with 15 bases between them. Germline V gene sequence: CDR1 MNHEY, CDR2 SVGAGI. The CDR3 loop spans 15 amino acids. The CDR3: CASRLTDSYTDTQYF. The DNA for the CDR3 is TGTGCCAGCAGACTTACCGACAGCTACACAGATACGCAGTATTTT.

The chain employs TRBV19 and TRBJ2-7; TRBD1 aligns across 10 bases. The J segment lost 0 bases and the V segment lost 5 bases, leaving 4 bases of the junction unmatched. CDR1 is LNHDA, CDR2 SQIVND, per germline (reference sequence). This CDR3 has 15 amino acids. CDR3 in DNA: TGTGCCAGTAGTCTGGGACAGGGGTCCTCCTACGAGCAGTACTTC. Protein product: CASSLGQGSSYEQYF.

This clone was seen only a few times. The chain carries TRBV19 and TRBJ1-1, with 8 bases fitting TRBD1. The trim removed 3 bases at V and 4 bases at J, leaving 7 bases unmatched. Germline V gene lookup returns CDR1 LNHDA and CDR2 SQIVND (reference sequence). This CDR3 is built from 15 residues. The CDR3: CASSIRTGSGTEAFF. The CDR3 DNA reads TGTGCCAGTAGTATCCGGACAGGGTCGGGCACTGAAGCTTTCTTT.

The rearrangement joins TRBV2 to TRBJ2-5; 11 nucleotides align to TRBD2. The CDR3 is made up of 16 amino acids. Germline loops: CDR1 SNHLY, CDR2 FYNNEI. With 5 bases clipped from V and 4 bases from J, the junction kept 9 bases outside the gene matches. The CDR3 loop is CASSLSGGALLETQYF. Here the CDR3 DNA reads TGTGCCAGCAGTCTTAGCGGGGGGGCACTATTAGAGACCCAGTACTTC.

For the CDR3, the DNA is TGTGCCAGCCGCCAGGGTTATAGCAATCAGCCCCAGCATTTT. This sequence encodes CASRQGYSNQPQHF. The V gene is TRBV27, the J gene TRBJ1-5; possibly TRBD1 for D (5 bases). CDR1 MNHEY and CDR2 SMNVEV come from the germline V gene (reference sequence). The CDR3 contains 14 residues. V dropped 8 bases and J dropped 0 bases, with 11 bases sitting between them.

The sample holds one count of this clone. V usage is TRBV3-1 (or the pseudogene TRBV3-2) and J usage is TRBJ1-3, with a possible D match to TRBD1 (6 bases). Trimming left V 4 bases short and J 3 bases short, with 7 bases between. This CDR3 is 13 amino acids long. CDR1 LGHDT and CDR2 YNNKEL come from the germline V gene (reference sequence). CDR3 amino acids: CASSPRGGNTIYF. As DNA, the CDR3 is TGTGCCAGCAGCCCCAGGGGTGGAAACACCATATATTTT.

This clone was seen a few times. CDR3 sequence: CASSRQVRSPLHF. In nucleotides, the CDR3 is TGTGCCAGCAGTCGACAGGTCAGGTCACCCCTCCACTTT. This rearrangement joins TRBV7-9 to TRBJ1-6; a weak D match, TRBD1 (6 bases). Trimming removed 6 bases at V and 10 bases at J, with 13 bases between. This CDR3 spans 13 amino acids. The germline V gene encodes CDR1 SEHNR and CDR2 FQNEAQ (reference sequence).